What follows are 16 T cell receptor beta chains derived from one specimen sequenced in a study of CD8+CD57+ T cells in acquired aplastic anemia. Profiling of TCR beta VDJ combinations and CDR3 sequences used genomic DNA as template. TCRdb reprocessed the reads via MiXCR and lists one record per CDR3 protein. The sample shows approximately 65,000 distinct CDR3 sequences, about 50% of them seen only once. Sequencing input: sorted CD4+, CD8+, or CD8+CD57+ T cells (not recorded which) from PBMCs. The source is a human donor in good health, serving as a control.

The chain couples TRBV14 to TRBJ2-3; D may be TRBD2 (5 bases). Trimming pared 8 bases from V and 0 bases from J, leaving 18 bases between. This CDR3 is 16 amino acids long. Germline CDR1 and CDR2: SGHDN and FVKESK. CDR3 in amino acids: CASSPIASTSTDTQYF. CDR3 nucleotide sequence: TGTGCCAGCTCCCCTATAGCGTCCACGAGCACAGATACGCAGTATTTT.

The rearrangement links TRBV25-1 to TRBJ1-2; 7 positions agree with TRBD1. J was trimmed by 7 bases and V by 9 bases; bases with no gene match: 5. In germline, CDR1 is MGHDK, CDR2 SYGVNS. This CDR3 comprises 11 residues. CDR3 region: CASGNRGGYTF. CDR3 sequence (DNA): TGTGCCAGTGGGAACAGGGGTGGCTACACCTTC.

Concerning this clonotype itself: A much bigger clone sits one base away, suggesting this may be a read error. The chain has TRBV4-2 and TRBJ2-1; 14 bases map to TRBD2. V gave up 4 bases and J gave up 8 bases; unmatched junction bases: 10. The CDR3 has 17 residues. Germline values: CDR1 LGHNA, CDR2 YNFKEQ. Here the CDR3 reads CASSRGPGLAGDDEQFF. Here the CDR3 DNA reads TGTGCCAGCAGCCGGGGGCCGGGACTAGCGGGAGACGATGAGCAGTTCTTC.

CDR3 DNA: TGTGCCACCAGCTATGGGACAGGGCTAAACTATGGCTACACCTTC. This translates into CATSYGTGLNYGYTF. The genes are TRBV15 and TRBJ1-2, with TRBD1 matching 9 bases. Per the germline V gene, CDR1 is LNHNV and CDR2 is YYDKDF (reference sequence). J lost 2 bases, V lost 5 bases, and 6 bases had no gene match. The CDR3 runs to 15 residues.

This clonotype has just a few counts. The rearrangement uses TRBV5-1 and TRBJ2-4; 12 nucleotides align to TRBD2. In germline, CDR1 is SGHRS, CDR2 YFSETQ. V lost 4 bases and J lost 5; bases outside the gene matches: 13. This CDR3 contains 18 residues. The CDR3 spells CASSHTSGRKWAENIQYF. The CDR3 DNA follows: TGCGCCAGCAGCCATACTAGCGGGAGGAAGTGGGCCGAAAACATTCAGTACTTC.

The V gene is TRBV2, the J gene TRBJ2-4; 10 nucleotides match TRBD2. CDR1 is SNHLY and CDR2 is FYNNEI in the germline V gene. Trimming cost V 3 bases and J 7 bases; bases outside gene matches: 6. The CDR3 covers 15 residues. The CDR3 DNA reads TGTGCCAGCAGTGAGCGGACTAGCGGTACTAACATTCAGTACTTC. Its protein product is CASSERTSGTNIQYF.

CDR3 sequence reads: CATSRTSTGNTEAFF. The CDR3 DNA reads as TGTGCCACCAGCAGAACCTCGACAGGGAACACTGAAGCTTTCTTT. This rearrangement joins TRBV15 to TRBJ1-1; D possibly corresponds to TRBD1 (6 bases). In germline, CDR1 is LNHNV, CDR2 YYDKDF (reference sequence). The CDR3 consists of 15 residues. The V end lost 2 bases, the J end lost 1 base, and 11 bases lay between the germline ends.

This clonotype was observed a few times. V is TRBV2 and J is TRBJ1-1; D gene unclear. The CDR3 totals 10 residues. V was clipped by 10 bases and J by 5 bases, with 8 bases between them. Germline V gene lookup returns CDR1 SNHLY and CDR2 FYNNEI. The CDR3 protein is CANGRTEAFF. The CDR3 DNA follows: TGTGCCAACGGACGGACTGAAGCTTTCTTT.

Relative to its sample, this clonotype is medium-sized. The chain links TRBV19 to TRBJ2-2; weak D call: TRBD2 (5 bases). V lost 4 bases and J lost 7, with 13 bases in between. Looked up from germline, CDR1 is LNHDA and CDR2 is SQIVND (reference sequence). CDR3 length: 14 amino acids. The CDR3 nucleotides are TGTGCCAGTAGTAGCCTAGGAGGTGGCGGGGAGCTGTTTTTT. Residues: CASSSLGGGGELFF.

The chain has TRBV2 and TRBJ1-1; the match to TRBD1 covers 7 bases. Looked up from germline, CDR1 is SNHLY and CDR2 is FYNNEI. The CDR3 contains 14 residues. J gave up 6 bases and V 2 bases, and 6 bases lay outside the gene matches. CDR3 loop: CASSENRGKSEAFF. The CDR3 nucleotides are TGTGCCAGCAGTGAAAACAGGGGCAAGTCTGAAGCTTTCTTT. The full variable domain, in which reference TRBV2 and TRBJ1-1 provide the parts outside the CDR3, is EPEVTQTPSHQVTQMGQEVILRCVPISNHLYFYWYRQILGQKVEFLVSFYNNEISEKSEIFDDQFSVERPDGSNFTLKIRSTKLEDSAMYFCASSENRGKSEAFFGQGTRLTVV.

This clonotype was recorded at least ten times. J is TRBJ1-5 and V is TRBV6-5, with a weak D call TRBD1 (5 bases). Germline values: CDR1 MNHEY, CDR2 SVGAGI. Trimming removed 5 bases at V and 4 bases at J, with 12 bases between. The CDR3 consists of 14 residues. CDR3 sequence (DNA): TGTGCCAGCAGTAACGGGGACGGGAATCAGCCCCAGCATTTT. Its protein product is CASSNGDGNQPQHF.

The V call is TRBV2, the J call TRBJ1-5; unclear D gene. The V gene's germline CDR1 is SNHLY and CDR2 FYNNEI. The CDR3 covers 14 residues. V lost 1 base and J lost 3, with 7 bases in between. The CDR3 nucleotides are TGTGCCAGCAGTGAAGGGAGTGACAATCAGCCCCAGCATTTT. Translated: CASSEGSDNQPQHF.

The chain has TRBV19 and TRBJ1-2; no firm D call. The V gene's germline CDR1 is LNHDA and CDR2 SQIVND (reference sequence). Trimming shortened V by 3 bases and J by 3 bases, and 14 bases separated the two germline ends. The CDR3 is 15 amino acids. The CDR3 DNA reads TGTGCCAGTAGTATCCAACAGAGAGGGCACTATGGCTACACCTTC. Translated: CASSIQQRGHYGYTF.

V is TRBV20-1 and J is TRBJ2-7; TRBD1 agrees at 12 bases. In germline, CDR1 is DFQATT, CDR2 SNEGSKA (reference sequence). The CDR3 extends over 15 amino acids. V shed 6 bases and J 6 bases; nucleotides not matched to a gene: 12. The CDR3 nucleotides are TGCAGTGCCTTCGCCGGGACAGGGGGCTTACGCGAGCAGTACTTC. It is translated as CSAFAGTGGLREQYF.

This clonotype was recorded at least ten times. This chain joins TRBV4-2 and TRBJ1-2; a possible D gene is TRBD1 (5 bases). This CDR3 region has 13 residues. CDR1 and CDR2 from the germline V gene are LGHNA and YNFKEQ. V lost 3 bases and J 8 bases, leaving 13 bases between the germline ends. The CDR3, as DNA: TGTGCCAGCAGCCAGGACACGACGCCCGGCTACACCTTC. It translates to CASSQDTTPGYTF.

Many counts were recorded for this clonotype. This chain connects TRBV12-3 or TRBV12-4 to TRBJ2-7; 10 nucleotides match TRBD1. The CDR3 has 14 residues. J lost 5 bases, V lost 7 bases, and 8 bases had no gene match. CDR3 in DNA: TGTGCCAGCACATTTGGGGACAGGGGCCACGAGCAGTACTTC. Its protein product is CASTFGDRGHEQYF.